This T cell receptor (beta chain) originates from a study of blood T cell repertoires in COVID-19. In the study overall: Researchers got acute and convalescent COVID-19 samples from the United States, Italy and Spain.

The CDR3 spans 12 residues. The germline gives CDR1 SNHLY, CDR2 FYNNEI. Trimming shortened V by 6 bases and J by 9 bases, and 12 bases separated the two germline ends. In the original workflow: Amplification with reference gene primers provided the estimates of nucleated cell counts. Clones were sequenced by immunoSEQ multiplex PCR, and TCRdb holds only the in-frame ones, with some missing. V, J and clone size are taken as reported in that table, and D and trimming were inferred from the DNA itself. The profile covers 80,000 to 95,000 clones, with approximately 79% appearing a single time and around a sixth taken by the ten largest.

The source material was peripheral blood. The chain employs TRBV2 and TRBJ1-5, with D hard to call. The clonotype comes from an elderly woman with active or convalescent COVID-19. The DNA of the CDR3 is TGTGCCAGCAGCCCGAGCCTGTCGCCCCAGCATTTT. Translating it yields CASSPSLSPQHF.